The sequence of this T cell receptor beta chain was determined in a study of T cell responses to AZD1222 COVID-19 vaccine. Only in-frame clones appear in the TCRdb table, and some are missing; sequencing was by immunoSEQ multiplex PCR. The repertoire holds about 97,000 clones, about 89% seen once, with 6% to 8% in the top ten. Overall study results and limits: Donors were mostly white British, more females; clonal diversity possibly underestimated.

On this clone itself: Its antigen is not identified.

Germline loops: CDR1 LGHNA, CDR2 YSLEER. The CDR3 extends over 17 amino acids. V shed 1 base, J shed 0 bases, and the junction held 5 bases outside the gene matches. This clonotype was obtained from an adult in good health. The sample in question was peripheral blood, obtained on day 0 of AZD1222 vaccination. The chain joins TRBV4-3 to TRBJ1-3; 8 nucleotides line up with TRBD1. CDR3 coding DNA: TGCGCCAGCAGCCAAGGCAGGGGGCCGGGCTCTGGAAACACCATATATTTT. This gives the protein CASSQGRGPGSGNTIYF.